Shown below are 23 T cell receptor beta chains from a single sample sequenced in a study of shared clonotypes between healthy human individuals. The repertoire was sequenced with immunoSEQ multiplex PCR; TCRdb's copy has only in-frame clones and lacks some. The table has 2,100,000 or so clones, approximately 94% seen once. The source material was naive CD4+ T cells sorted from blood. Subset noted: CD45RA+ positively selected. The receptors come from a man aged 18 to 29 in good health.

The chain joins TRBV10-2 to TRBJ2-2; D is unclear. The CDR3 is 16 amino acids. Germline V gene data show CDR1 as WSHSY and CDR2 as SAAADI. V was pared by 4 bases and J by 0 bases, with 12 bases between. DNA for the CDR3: TGCGCCAGCAGTGCCGTCCTTTTCGCGAACACCGGGGAGCTGTTTTTT. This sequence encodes CASSAVLFANTGELFF.

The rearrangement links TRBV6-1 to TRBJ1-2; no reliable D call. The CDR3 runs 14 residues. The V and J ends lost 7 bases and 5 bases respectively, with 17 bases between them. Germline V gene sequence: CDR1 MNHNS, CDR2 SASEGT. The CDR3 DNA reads TGTGCCAGCATCCCCCAGTCCTCCGCATATGGCTACACCTTC. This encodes CASIPQSSAYGYTF.

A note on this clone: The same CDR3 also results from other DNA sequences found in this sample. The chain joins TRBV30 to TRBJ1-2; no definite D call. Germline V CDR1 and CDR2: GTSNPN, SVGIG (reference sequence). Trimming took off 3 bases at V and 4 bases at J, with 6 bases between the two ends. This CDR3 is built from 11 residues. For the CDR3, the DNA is TGTGCCTGGAGGGGGAGCTATGGCTACACCTTC. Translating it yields CAWRGSYGYTF.

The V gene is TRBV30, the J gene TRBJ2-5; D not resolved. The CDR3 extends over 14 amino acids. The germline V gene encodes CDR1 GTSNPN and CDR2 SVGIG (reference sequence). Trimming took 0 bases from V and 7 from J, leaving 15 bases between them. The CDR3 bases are TGTGCCTGGAGTGTAATCATGCGAGACGGGACCCAGTACTTC. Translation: CAWSVIMRDGTQYF.

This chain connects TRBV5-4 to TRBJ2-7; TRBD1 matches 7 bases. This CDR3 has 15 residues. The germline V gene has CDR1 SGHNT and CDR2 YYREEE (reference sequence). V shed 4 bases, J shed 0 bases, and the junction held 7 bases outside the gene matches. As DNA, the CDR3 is TGTGCCAGCAGCCGATCAGGGACAGTCTCCTACGAGCAGTACTTC. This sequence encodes CASSRSGTVSYEQYF.

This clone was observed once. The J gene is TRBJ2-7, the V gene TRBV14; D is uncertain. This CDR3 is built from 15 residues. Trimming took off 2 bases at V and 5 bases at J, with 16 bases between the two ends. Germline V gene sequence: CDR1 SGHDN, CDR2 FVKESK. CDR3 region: CASSQTSKGFHEQYF. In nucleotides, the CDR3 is TGTGCCAGCAGCCAAACCTCAAAAGGTTTCCACGAGCAGTACTTC.

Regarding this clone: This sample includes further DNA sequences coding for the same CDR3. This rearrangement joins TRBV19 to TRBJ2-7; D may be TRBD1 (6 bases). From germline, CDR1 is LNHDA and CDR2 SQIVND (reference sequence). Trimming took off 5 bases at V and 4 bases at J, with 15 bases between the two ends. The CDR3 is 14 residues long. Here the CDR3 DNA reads TGTGCCAGTAGTTCTCCAGGGGAGTCTTACGAGCAGTACTTC. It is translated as CASSSPGESYEQYF. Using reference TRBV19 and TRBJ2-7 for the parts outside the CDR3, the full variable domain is DGGITQSPKYLFRKEGQNVTLSCEQNLNHDAMYWYRQDPGQGLRLIYYSQIVNDFQKGDIAEGYSVSREKKESFPLTVTSAQKNPTAFYLCASSSPGESYEQYFGPGTRLTVT.

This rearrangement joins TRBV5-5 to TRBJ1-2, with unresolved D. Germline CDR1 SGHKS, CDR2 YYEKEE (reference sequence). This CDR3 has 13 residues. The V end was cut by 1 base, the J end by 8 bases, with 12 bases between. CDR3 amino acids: CASSLYGVEGYTF. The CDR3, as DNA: TGTGCCAGCAGCTTGTATGGGGTGGAGGGCTACACCTTC.

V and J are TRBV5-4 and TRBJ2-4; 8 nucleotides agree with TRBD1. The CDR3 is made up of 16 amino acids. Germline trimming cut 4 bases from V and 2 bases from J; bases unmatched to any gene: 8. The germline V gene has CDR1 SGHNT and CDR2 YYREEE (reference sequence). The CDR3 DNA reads TGTGCCAGCAGCCGTGACGGACAGGGAACCAAAAACATTCAGTACTTC. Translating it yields CASSRDGQGTKNIQYF.

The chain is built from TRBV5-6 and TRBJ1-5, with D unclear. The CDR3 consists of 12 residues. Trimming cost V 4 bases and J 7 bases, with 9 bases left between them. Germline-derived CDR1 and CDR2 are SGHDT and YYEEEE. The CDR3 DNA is TGTGCCAGCAGCATGCGGGCACAGCCCCAGCATTTT. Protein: CASSMRAQPQHF.

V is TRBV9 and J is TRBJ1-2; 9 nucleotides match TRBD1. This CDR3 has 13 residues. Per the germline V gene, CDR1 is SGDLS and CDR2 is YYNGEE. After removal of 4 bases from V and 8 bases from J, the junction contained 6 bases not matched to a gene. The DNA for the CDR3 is TGTGCCAGCAGCTCCCGACAGGGGGTCGGCTACACCTTC. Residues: CASSSRQGVGYTF.

The CDR3 nucleotides are TGTGCCAGCAGCATTACGCCGGGACAGGGGGCGCAAGGCTACACCTTC. This codes for CASSITPGQGAQGYTF. V usage is TRBV5-4 and J usage is TRBJ1-2; the match to TRBD1 covers 12 bases. This CDR3 has 16 residues. Looked up from germline, CDR1 is SGHNT and CDR2 is YYREEE (reference sequence). Trimming took 4 bases from V and 8 from J; bases not matched to a gene: 12.

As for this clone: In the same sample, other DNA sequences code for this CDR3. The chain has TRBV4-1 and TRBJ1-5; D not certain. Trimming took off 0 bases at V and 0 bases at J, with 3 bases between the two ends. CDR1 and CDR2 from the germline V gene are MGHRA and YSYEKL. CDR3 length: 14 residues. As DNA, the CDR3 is TGCGCCAGCAGCCAAGAAAATAGCAATCAGCCCCAGCATTTT. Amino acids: CASSQENSNQPQHF.

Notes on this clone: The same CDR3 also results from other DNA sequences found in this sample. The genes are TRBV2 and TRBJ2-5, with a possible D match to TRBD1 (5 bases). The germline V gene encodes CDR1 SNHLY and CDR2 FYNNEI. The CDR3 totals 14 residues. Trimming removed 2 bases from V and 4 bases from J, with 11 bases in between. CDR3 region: CASSELRVGETQYF. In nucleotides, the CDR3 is TGTGCCAGCAGTGAACTCAGGGTGGGAGAGACCCAGTACTTC. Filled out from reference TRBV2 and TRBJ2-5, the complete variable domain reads EPEVTQTPSHQVTQMGQEVILRCVPISNHLYFYWYRQILGQKVEFLVSFYNNEISEKSEIFDDQFSVERPDGSNFTLKIRSTKLEDSAMYFCASSELRVGETQYFGPGTRLLVL.

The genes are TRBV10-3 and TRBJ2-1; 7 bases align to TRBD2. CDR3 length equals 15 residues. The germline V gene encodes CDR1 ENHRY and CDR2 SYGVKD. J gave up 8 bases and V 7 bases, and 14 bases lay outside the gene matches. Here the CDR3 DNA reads TGTGCCATCAAGAACTTGGGGGGGGTAATCGATGAGCAGTTCTTC. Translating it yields CAIKNLGGVIDEQFF.

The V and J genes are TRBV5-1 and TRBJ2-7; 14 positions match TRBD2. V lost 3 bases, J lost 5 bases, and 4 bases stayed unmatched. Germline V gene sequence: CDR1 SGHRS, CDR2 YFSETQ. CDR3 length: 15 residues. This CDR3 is CASSSGLAGVDEQYF. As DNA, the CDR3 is TGCGCCAGCAGCTCGGGACTAGCGGGAGTTGACGAGCAGTACTTC.

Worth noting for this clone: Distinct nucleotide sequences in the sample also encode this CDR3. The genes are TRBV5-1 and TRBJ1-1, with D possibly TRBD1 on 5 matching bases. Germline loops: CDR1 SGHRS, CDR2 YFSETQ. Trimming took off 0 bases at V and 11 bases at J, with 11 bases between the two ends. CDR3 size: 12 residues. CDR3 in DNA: TGCGCCAGCAGCTTGGGCCAGGGTCGGGCTTTCTTT. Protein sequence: CASSLGQGRAFF.

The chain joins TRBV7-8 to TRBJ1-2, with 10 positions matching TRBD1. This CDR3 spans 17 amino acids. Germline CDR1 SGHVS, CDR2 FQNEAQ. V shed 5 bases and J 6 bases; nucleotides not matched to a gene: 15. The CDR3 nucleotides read TGTGCCAGCAGCGGGCGGGACAGGGGCCCTATTGGGAATGGCTACACCTTC. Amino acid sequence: CASSGRDRGPIGNGYTF.

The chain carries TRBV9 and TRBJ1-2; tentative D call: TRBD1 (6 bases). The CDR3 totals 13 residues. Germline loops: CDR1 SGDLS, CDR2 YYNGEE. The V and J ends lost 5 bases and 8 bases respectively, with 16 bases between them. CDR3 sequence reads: CASRETGTGGYTF. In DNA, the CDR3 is TGTGCCAGCAGGGAAACAGGGACGGGAGGCTACACCTTC.

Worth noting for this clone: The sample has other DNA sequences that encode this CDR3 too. CDR3 residues: CASSFQETQYF. In nucleotides, the CDR3 is TGTGCCAGCAGTTTCCAAGAGACCCAGTACTTC. The chain joins TRBV2 to TRBJ2-5; D not resolved. Germline values: CDR1 SNHLY, CDR2 FYNNEI. The CDR3 contains 11 residues. V lost 5 bases to trimming and J lost 1 base, with 2 bases between them.

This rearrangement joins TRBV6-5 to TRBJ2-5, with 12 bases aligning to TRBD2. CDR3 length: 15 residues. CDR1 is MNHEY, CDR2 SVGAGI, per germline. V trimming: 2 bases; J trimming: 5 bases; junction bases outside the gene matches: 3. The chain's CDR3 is CASSYRGTSGETQYF. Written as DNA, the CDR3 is TGTGCCAGCAGTTACCGTGGGACTAGCGGGGAGACCCAGTACTTC.

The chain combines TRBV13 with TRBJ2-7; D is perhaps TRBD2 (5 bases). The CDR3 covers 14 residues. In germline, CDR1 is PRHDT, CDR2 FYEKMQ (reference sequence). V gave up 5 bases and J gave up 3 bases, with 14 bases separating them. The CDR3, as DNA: TGTGCCAGCAGCAAGATCGGGATTGACTACGAGCAGTACTTC. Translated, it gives CASSKIGIDYEQYF.

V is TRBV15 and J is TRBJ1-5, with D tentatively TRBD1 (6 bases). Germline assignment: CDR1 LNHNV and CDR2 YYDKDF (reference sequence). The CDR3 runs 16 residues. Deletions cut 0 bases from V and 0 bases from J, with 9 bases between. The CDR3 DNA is TGTGCCACCAGCAGAGAAGGGGGGACTAGCAATCAGCCCCAGCATTTT. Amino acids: CATSREGGTSNQPQHF.